This T cell receptor (beta chain) was sequenced during a study of blood T cell repertoires in COVID-19. Study context: Samples taken during acute and convalescent COVID-19 were collected in the United States, Italy and Spain. Sample material is recorded as cDNA or gDNA derived from T cells, B-cell-depleted T cells, or PBMCs.

This CDR3 spans 12 amino acids. The junction had 1 base not matched to a gene; V was cut back by 8 bases and J by 0 bases. Germline V gene lookup returns CDR1 MNHEY and CDR2 SVGAGI. How the authors handled the data: Amplification from reference gene primers served as the basis for estimated nucleated cell counts. Produced via immunoSEQ multiplex PCR; TCRdb's table is partial and in-frame only. That table supplies the V and J calls and clone size; D and trimming were determined from the DNA. The sample consists of tens of thousands of clones, 88% of them appearing once. The receptor was derived from a man between 60 and 75 years old with active COVID-19. The sequencing sample was made of peripheral blood. The chain combines TRBV6-5 with TRBJ2-7, with 7 bases identical to TRBD1. The CDR3 here is CASGQVSYEQYF. In DNA, the CDR3 is TGTGCCAGCGGACAGGTCTCCTACGAGCAGTACTTC.